Shown below are 27 T cell receptor beta chains from a single sample sequenced in a study of T cells in Graves' hyperthyroidism and ophthalmopathy. Amplification of TCR beta CDR3 regions was performed using RNA transcripts as template. A set of HTBI primers served as the primers for a first-round RT-PCR of the TCR CDR3. One entry per CDR3 protein results from TCRdb running MiXCR on the multiplex PCR reads. The sample includes 490,000 or so distinct CDR3 sequences, 40% to 55% of them seen just once. Sequencing was performed on peripheral blood or thyroid tissue (not recorded which). These receptors came from an adult woman with Graves' disease, either hyperthyroidism or ophthalmopathy (not recorded which).

Concerning this clonotype itself: Mismatch with germline at one junction end may stem from a read error. The rearrangement uses TRBV7-9 and TRBJ2-7, with TRBD2 identical over 8 bases. The germline CDR1 and CDR2 sequences are SEHNR and FQNEAQ (reference sequence). The CDR3 loop spans 15 amino acids. DNA of the CDR3: TGTGCCAGCAGTGATGGGCGGGGGGTACCCGGGGAGCTGTACTTC. It specifies CASSDGRGVPGELYF. Supplemented by reference TRBV7-9 and TRBJ2-7, the full variable domain reads DTGVSQNPRHKITKRGQNVTFRCDPISEHNRLYWYRQTLGQGPEFLTYFQNEAQLEKSRLLSDRFSAERPKGSFSTLEIQRTEQGDSAMYLCASSDGRGVPGELYFGPGTRLTVT.

The chain has TRBV20-1 and TRBJ2-3; a possible D gene is TRBD2 (5 bases). The germline V gene has CDR1 DFQATT and CDR2 SNEGSKA (reference sequence). V gave up 4 bases and J gave up 2 bases, with 10 bases separating them. The CDR3 runs to 13 residues. The CDR3 loop is CSATGGYTDTQYF. The CDR3 region has the DNA TGCAGTGCTACCGGCGGGTACACAGATACGCAGTATTTT.

This sequence joins TRBV10-2 and TRBJ2-7; 7 nucleotides match TRBD2. V trimming: 5 bases; J trimming: 5 bases; junction bases outside the gene matches: 6. The germline V gene encodes CDR1 WSHSY and CDR2 SAAADI. CDR3 length: 13 amino acids. CDR3 sequence reads: CASSYGTSDEQYF. The CDR3 DNA reads TGCGCCAGCAGTTACGGAACTAGCGACGAGCAGTACTTC.

The chain couples TRBV6-5 to TRBJ1-5, with D maybe TRBD1 (5 bases). The CDR3 is 14 amino acids. V lost 6 bases, J lost 3 bases, and 12 bases lay in between. Per germline, CDR1 MNHEY and CDR2 SVGAGI. The CDR3 DNA reads as TGTGCCAGCAGCGACCCAGGGACCAATCAGCCCCAGCATTTT. The encoded protein is CASSDPGTNQPQHF.

The genes are TRBV12-3 or TRBV12-4 and TRBJ1-2; D is undetermined. The V end lost 2 bases, the J end lost 4 bases, and 8 bases lay between the germline ends. The CDR3 has 13 amino acids. This CDR3 is CASSLRQSYGYTF. In nucleotides, the CDR3 is TGTGCCAGCAGTTTAAGACAAAGCTATGGCTACACCTTC.

This clonotype was seen many times. The chain uses TRBV5-5 and TRBJ1-5; a possible D gene is TRBD1 (5 bases). Germline values: CDR1 SGHKS, CDR2 YYEKEE (reference sequence). CDR3 length: 16 residues. V lost 2 bases and J 6 bases, leaving 18 bases between the germline ends. CDR3 loop: CASSFQWPGLGQPQHF. In DNA, the CDR3 is TGTGCCAGCAGCTTTCAGTGGCCGGGACTTGGTCAGCCCCAGCATTTT.

The sample holds many counts of this clonotype. The chain recombines TRBV29-1 with TRBJ2-6; D unclear. The CDR3 has 15 amino acids. The V gene lost 1 base and the J gene lost 0 bases, with 7 bases spanning the gap. The V gene's germline CDR1 is SQVTM and CDR2 ANQGSEA. CDR3 DNA sequence: TGCAGCGTTGAAGGAGAGAGCTCTGGGGCCAACGTCCTGACTTTC. Protein: CSVEGESSGANVLTF.

The chain links TRBV25-1 to TRBJ2-5, with 9 bases matching TRBD1. Unmatched junction bases numbered 5, after V lost 6 bases and J lost 0 bases. In germline, CDR1 is MGHDK, CDR2 SYGVNS. The CDR3 extends over 15 amino acids. The CDR3 bases are TGTGCCAGCAGAGCGACAGGGGGATACCAAGAGACCCAGTACTTC. The encoded protein is CASRATGGYQETQYF.

The rearrangement joins TRBV5-4 to TRBJ2-5; 8 nucleotides match TRBD2. CDR1 and CDR2 (germline): SGHNT, YYREEE (reference sequence). CDR3 length: 17 amino acids. Germline trimming cut 0 bases from V and 1 base from J; bases unmatched to any gene: 8. The CDR3 region is CASSLVRLAGFQETQYF. The CDR3 bases are TGTGCCAGCAGCTTGGTAAGGCTAGCGGGCTTCCAAGAGACCCAGTACTTC. Variable domain in full (rest from reference TRBV5-4 and TRBJ2-5): ETGVTQSPTHLIKTRGQQVTLRCSSQSGHNTVSWYQQALGQGPQFIFQYYREEENGRGNFPPRFSGLQFPNYSSELNVNALELDDSALYLCASSLVRLAGFQETQYFGPGTRLLVL.

The rearrangement joins TRBV28 to TRBJ1-1, with D possibly matching TRBD1 (5 bases). CDR3 length: 13 amino acids. The germline V and J ends were trimmed by 7 bases and 6 bases, with 15 bases remaining between them. Germline V gene sequence: CDR1 MDHEN, CDR2 SYDVKM. CDR3: CASTLVGTSEAFF. The CDR3 bases are TGTGCCAGCACCCTGGTGGGGACCTCTGAAGCTTTCTTT.

This rearrangement joins TRBV7-6 to TRBJ1-3, with D maybe TRBD1 (6 bases). Germline CDR1 and CDR2: SGHVS and FNYEAQ. This CDR3 comprises 16 residues. The ends were cut back, 1 base at V and 1 base at J, with 11 bases in the middle. The CDR3 protein is CASSLGQGRSGNTIYF. For the CDR3, the DNA is TGTGCCAGCAGCTTAGGTCAGGGGCGATCTGGAAACACCATATATTTT. Drawing the rest from reference TRBV7-6 and TRBJ1-3, the complete variable domain is GAGVSQSPRYKVTKRGQDVALRCDPISGHVSLYWYRQALGQGPEFLTYFNYEAQQDKSGLPNDRFSAERPEGSISTLTIQRTEQRDSAMYRCASSLGQGRSGNTIYFGEGSWLTVV.

CDR3: CSARQGGDTEAFF. CDR3 in DNA: TGCAGCGCCAGACAGGGGGGAGACACTGAAGCTTTCTTT. The J gene is TRBJ1-1, the V gene TRBV29-1; 9 positions agree with TRBD1. Germline values: CDR1 SQVTM, CDR2 ANQGSEA. The CDR3 is 13 amino acids. V trimming: 7 bases; J trimming: 3 bases; junction bases outside the gene matches: 6.

Ten or more counts support this clonotype. The genes are TRBV5-1 and TRBJ1-6; D not certain. This CDR3 comprises 15 residues. V gave up 2 bases and J gave up 9 bases, with 15 bases separating them. CDR1 and CDR2 from the germline V gene are SGHRS and YFSETQ. The CDR3 coding sequence is TGCGCCAGCAGCTTTGCTGACGACGGTAGTTCACCCCTCCACTTT. It codes for CASSFADDGSSPLHF.

A single count supports this clonotype. Compared with germline, one end of the junction differs, possibly owing to a read error. The J gene is TRBJ2-2, the V gene TRBV5-1, with D perhaps matching TRBD1 or TRBD2 (6 bases each). CDR1 and CDR2 (germline): SGHRS, YFSETQ. This CDR3 has 16 amino acids. CDR3 sequence reads: CASSLAVSGDTGELSW. The CDR3 DNA reads as TGCGCCAGCAGCTTGGCCGTGTCGGGGGACACCGGGGAGCTGTCTTGG.

Concerning this clonotype itself: Because it lacks the conserved phenylalanine or tryptophan at the end, this CDR3 is likely a read error. The DNA is left out, because the CDR3 cannot be placed on it with certainty; the CDR3 is given as TCRdb lists it. The chain links TRBV7-2 to TRBJ2-6. Per germline, CDR1 SGHTA and CDR2 FQGNSA. The CDR3 length is 8 residues, termini included. The CDR3 reads CASSFDAT.

As for this clonotype: A single base separates this from a much larger clone, so it may be a read error. This sequence joins TRBV7-9 and TRBJ1-2; D gene uncertain. The CDR3 runs to 12 residues. V dropped 2 bases and J dropped 4 bases, with 5 bases sitting between them. Germline V gene sequence: CDR1 SEHNR, CDR2 FQNEAQ (reference sequence). The CDR3 reads CASSLWGYGYTF. The CDR3 DNA sequence: TGTGCCAGCAGCTTATGGGGCTATGGCTACACCTTC. The full variable domain, its missing parts supplied by reference TRBV7-9 and TRBJ1-2, is DTGVSQNPRHKITKRGQNVTFRCDPISEHNRLYWYRQTLGQGPEFLTYFQNEAQLEKSRLLSDRFSAERPKGSFSTLEIQRTEQGDSAMYLCASSLWGYGYTFGSGTRLTVV.

This clonotype was observed at least ten times. The genes are TRBV2 and TRBJ1-4; 9 nucleotides line up with TRBD1. J lost 5 bases, V lost 6 bases, and 4 bases had no gene match. Germline V gene data show CDR1 as SNHLY and CDR2 as FYNNEI. The CDR3 has 14 residues. CDR3 bases: TGTGCCAGCAGAAAGGACAGGGGAAATGAAAAACTGTTTTTT. It yields the protein CASRKDRGNEKLFF.

The chain couples TRBV20-1 to TRBJ1-5; 10 nucleotides line up with TRBD1. V lost 4 bases to trimming and J lost 2 bases; unmatched junction nucleotides: 5. Germline V gene data show CDR1 as DFQATT and CDR2 as SNEGSKA (reference sequence). The CDR3 loop spans 15 amino acids. CDR3 amino acids: CSATRDRGGNQPQHF. DNA for the CDR3: TGCAGTGCTACCCGGGACAGGGGAGGCAATCAGCCCCAGCATTTT.

The chain links TRBV20-1 to TRBJ1-2, with D tentatively TRBD1 (6 bases). This CDR3 contains 14 residues. Germline assignment: CDR1 DFQATT and CDR2 SNEGSKA (reference sequence). V was cut by 3 bases and J by 7 bases, with 18 bases left in between. DNA for the CDR3: TGCAGTGCTAGTTCACCTAACAGGGCGGGTGGCTACACCTTC. It encodes CSASSPNRAGGYTF.

The CDR3 is CASSTDGYNEQFF. The CDR3 bases are TGTGCCAGTAGTACGGACGGATACAATGAGCAGTTCTTC. V gene TRBV7-3 combines with J gene TRBJ2-1; D remains unclear. V lost 9 bases to trimming and J lost 4 bases, with 13 bases between them. This CDR3 spans 13 amino acids. Germline V gives CDR1 SGHTA, CDR2 FQGTGA.

This clonotype was counted at least ten times. This chain connects TRBV5-4 to TRBJ1-5, with D uncertain. V dropped 4 bases and J dropped 2 bases, with 16 bases sitting between them. Germline CDR1 and CDR2: SGHNT and YYREEE (reference sequence). The CDR3 is made up of 16 amino acids. The CDR3 DNA follows: TGTGCCAGCAGCCCTGGGCCCCCTCAGGGCAATCAGCCCCAGCATTTT. This codes for CASSPGPPQGNQPQHF.

The V and J genes are TRBV19 and TRBJ1-1; D gene unclear. V dropped 2 bases and J dropped 0 bases, with 4 bases sitting between them. Germline CDR1 reads LNHDA; CDR2 reads SQIVND (reference sequence). This CDR3 contains 13 residues. This CDR3 reads CASSIFMNTEAFF. The CDR3 DNA reads as TGTGCCAGTAGTATATTCATGAACACTGAAGCTTTCTTT. The full variable domain, with the rest looked up from reference TRBV19 and TRBJ1-1, is DGGITQSPKYLFRKEGQNVTLSCEQNLNHDAMYWYRQDPGQGLRLIYYSQIVNDFQKGDIAEGYSVSREKKESFPLTVTSAQKNPTAFYLCASSIFMNTEAFFGQGTRLTVV.

This clonotype has more than one count but fewer than ten. V usage is TRBV25-1 and J usage is TRBJ2-2; D is possibly TRBD1 or TRBD2 (6 bases each). The CDR3 contains 13 residues. Between the trimmed V and J ends, which lost 6 bases and 8 bases, there was a span of 13 bases. Germline V CDR1 and CDR2: MGHDK, SYGVNS. DNA of the CDR3: TGTGCCAGCAGCCCATGGGGGGCTGGGGAGCTGTTTTTT. Protein: CASSPWGAGELFF.

This clonotype has a count of ten or more. The V call is TRBV6-1, the J call TRBJ1-2; the D is unclear. Germline loops: CDR1 MNHNS, CDR2 SASEGT. Trimming took 7 bases from V and 2 from J, leaving 14 bases between them. The CDR3 has 14 residues. CDR3 sequence: CASTPNGGNYGYTF. CDR3 DNA sequence: TGTGCCAGCACCCCAAATGGCGGAAACTATGGCTACACCTTC.

The chain recombines TRBV7-9 with TRBJ1-6; possible D gene TRBD1, 6 bases. Germline V gives CDR1 SEHNR, CDR2 FQNEAQ (reference sequence). The V end lost 3 bases, the J end lost 9 bases, and 15 bases lay between the germline ends. The CDR3 is 15 amino acids. CDR3 bases: TGTGCCAGCAGCTTGTACGGGGGGGCCGGTTCACCCCTCCACTTT. This sequence encodes CASSLYGGAGSPLHF. The entire variable domain, with the rest obtained from reference TRBV7-9 and TRBJ1-6, is as follows: DTGVSQNPRHKITKRGQNVTFRCDPISEHNRLYWYRQTLGQGPEFLTYFQNEAQLEKSRLLSDRFSAERPKGSFSTLEIQRTEQGDSAMYLCASSLYGGAGSPLHFGNGTRLTVT.

This chain connects TRBV10-2 to TRBJ1-2; no definite D call. The germline V gene encodes CDR1 WSHSY and CDR2 SAAADI. The CDR3 runs to 12 residues. Trimming shortened V by 7 bases and J by 2 bases, and 8 bases separated the two germline ends. The CDR3 spells CASIARNYGYTF. As DNA, the CDR3 is TGCGCCAGCATCGCAAGGAACTATGGCTACACCTTC.

This sequence joins TRBV20-1 and TRBJ1-4; D is unclear. V lost 2 bases, J lost 0 bases, and 4 bases lay in between. Germline-derived CDR1 and CDR2 are DFQATT and SNEGSKA (reference sequence). The CDR3 totals 13 residues. CDR3 in DNA: TGCAGTGCTAGAACTGCAACTAATGAAAAACTGTTTTTT. This encodes CSARTATNEKLFF.